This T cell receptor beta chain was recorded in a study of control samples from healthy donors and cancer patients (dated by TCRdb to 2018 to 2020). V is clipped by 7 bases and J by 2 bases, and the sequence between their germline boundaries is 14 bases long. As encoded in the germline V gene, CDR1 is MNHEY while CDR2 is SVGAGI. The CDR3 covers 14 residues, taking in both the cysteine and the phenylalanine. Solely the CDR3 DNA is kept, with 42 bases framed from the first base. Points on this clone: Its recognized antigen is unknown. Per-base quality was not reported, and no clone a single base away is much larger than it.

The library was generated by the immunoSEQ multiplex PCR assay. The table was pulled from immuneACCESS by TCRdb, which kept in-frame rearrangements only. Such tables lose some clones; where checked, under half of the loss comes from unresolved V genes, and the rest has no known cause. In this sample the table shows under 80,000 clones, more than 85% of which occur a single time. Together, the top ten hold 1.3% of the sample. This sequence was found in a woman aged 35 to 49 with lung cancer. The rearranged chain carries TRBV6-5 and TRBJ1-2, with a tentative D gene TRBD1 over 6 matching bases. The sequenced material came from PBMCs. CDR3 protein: CASKAGDINYGYTF. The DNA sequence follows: TGTGCCAGCAAGGCAGGGGATATCAACTATGGCTACACCTTC.